This T cell receptor (beta chain) was obtained from a study of post-analysis software for immune sequencing data. Study-level background: The disease courses covered relapsing-remitting, secondary progressive and progressive-relapsing multiple sclerosis.

The CDR3 is 17 amino acids. Germline CDR1 is SGHNT and CDR2 is YYREEE (reference sequence). V was trimmed by 5 bases and J by 3 bases, leaving 24 bases between them. Unique molecular identifiers were present in the TCR beta cDNA libraries. T cells numbering roughly 0.95 to 11 million gave rise to roughly 550,000 cDNA molecules. MiXCR was run by TCRdb on the PCR reads, yielding one entry per CDR3 protein. The repertoire has hundreds of thousands of distinct CDR3 sequences, 25% to 30% of them found once; the top ten carry 0.5% to 0.6%. General study results and limits: Patients used several TRBV segments, including TRBV5-6, TRBV5-1 and TRBV20-1, more often than controls. The F measure placed samples prepared in the same batch into strongly shared clusters. Versus controls, multiple sclerosis patients showed significantly lower diversity (normalized Chao1).

This clonotype occurred many times. Its antigen is undetermined. The TCR was taken from a girl under 18 with multiple sclerosis. The sequenced material came from blood. The J gene is TRBJ2-7, the V gene TRBV5-4; D is uncertain. The chain's CDR3 is CASSREAANTPNYEQYF. The CDR3 DNA follows: TGTGCCAGCAGTCGCGAGGCGGCGAACACCCCGAACTACGAGCAGTACTTC.